This T cell receptor beta chain was documented in a study of blood T cell repertoires in COVID-19. V was shortened by 4 bases and J by 1 base, with 4 bases between the two germline ends. This CDR3 is 13 amino acids long. Germline loops: CDR1 MNHEY, CDR2 SVGEGT. The method was immunoSEQ multiplex PCR; TCRdb's version includes in-frame clones alone and lacks a portion of them. The sample lists 250,000 or so clones, around 90% occurring once. The chain uses TRBV6-2 or TRBV6-3 and TRBJ2-2, with D hard to call. Sequenced input: peripheral blood. The receptor comes from a woman in her sixties or seventies with COVID-19, enrolled during active disease. The CDR3 loop is CASSSQNTGELFF. The CDR3 DNA reads as TGTGCCAGCAGTTCCCAGAACACCGGGGAGCTGTTTTTT.